These 27 T cell receptor beta chains were sequenced from one sample in a study of beta chain features in type 1 diabetes. No antigen is known for these receptors. Notes on the study in general: Moderately but significantly shorter TCRB CDR3s were found in Type 1 diabetes patients in all four CD4+ subsets.

Expressed TCRB transcripts got sequenced, as all isolated RNA was reverse transcribed. TCRdb's copy holds only in-frame clones and misses some; the assay was immunoSEQ multiplex PCR. The sample yields around 710,000 clones, 9.5% to 15% seen once. Sequencing was carried out using naive CD4+ T cells from blood. All receptors derive from a man aged 25-40 years with type 1 diabetes.

This clone was seen a handful of times. The chain links TRBV7-2 to TRBJ1-2; D is unclear. The CDR3 is made up of 14 amino acids. Trimming removed 4 bases from V and 4 bases from J, with 13 bases in between. Germline CDR1 SGHTA, CDR2 FQGNSA. CDR3 bases: TGTGCCAGCAGCTCCCTGACGGAGTTCTATGGCTACACCTTC. Translated: CASSSLTEFYGYTF. The entire variable domain, with the rest obtained from reference TRBV7-2 and TRBJ1-2, is as follows: GAGVSQSPSNKVTEKGKDVELRCDPISGHTALYWYRQSLGQGLEFLIYFQGNSAPDKSGLPSDRFSAERTGGSVSTLTIQRTQQEDSAVYLCASSSLTEFYGYTFGSGTRLTVV.

The V call is TRBV7-2, the J call TRBJ1-6; no definite D call. From germline, CDR1 is SGHTA and CDR2 FQGNSA. This CDR3 region has 13 residues. V was cut by 1 base and J by 17 bases, with 15 bases left in between. CDR3 in amino acids: CASSLVGRTPVHF. CDR3 coding DNA: TGTGCCAGCAGCTTAGTGGGTAGAACCCCAGTCCACTTT.

This chain connects TRBV5-1 to TRBJ2-3; 9 bases are a match to TRBD2. The germline V gene has CDR1 SGHRS and CDR2 YFSETQ. The V segment lost 1 base and the J segment 4 bases; nucleotides outside the gene matches: 7. The CDR3 runs to 16 residues. The CDR3 DNA reads TGCGCCAGCAGCTTGCCATTAGCGGGGGAAGCAGATACGCAGTATTTT. Translation gives CASSLPLAGEADTQYF.

The genes are TRBV5-4 and TRBJ1-2, with 11 bases lining up with TRBD1. Germline V gene sequence: CDR1 SGHNT, CDR2 YYREEE (reference sequence). This CDR3 is built from 16 residues. J lost 5 bases, V lost 2 bases, and 8 bases had no gene match. The CDR3, as DNA: TGTGCCAGCAGCTTTACCGGGACAGGGGGTCATTATGGCTACACCTTC. This encodes CASSFTGTGGHYGYTF.

This clone occurred a few times. V and J are TRBV29-1 and TRBJ2-1, with 11 bases that match TRBD1. This CDR3 has 14 amino acids. V was clipped by 8 bases and J by 4 bases; unmatched bases: 7. Germline CDR1 and CDR2: SQVTM and ANQGSEA. CDR3 sequence: CSFRDRGGYNEQFF. In DNA, the CDR3 is TGCAGCTTCCGGGACAGGGGGGGATACAATGAGCAGTTCTTC.

A few counts support this clone. This rearrangement joins TRBV2 to TRBJ2-3; unclear D gene. The CDR3 consists of 18 residues. Germline loops: CDR1 SNHLY, CDR2 FYNNEI. Between the trimmed V and J ends, which lost 3 bases and 0 bases, there was a span of 19 bases. The CDR3 protein is CASSDSRWTDHSTDTQYF. The CDR3 DNA is TGTGCCAGCAGTGACTCCCGTTGGACCGACCATAGCACAGATACGCAGTATTTT.

This chain uses TRBV18 with TRBJ1-6; maybe TRBD1 (5 bases). Germline CDR1 is KGHSH and CDR2 is LQKENI. Deletions cut 3 bases from V and 9 bases from J, with 6 bases between. This CDR3 has 12 residues. Here the CDR3 reads CASSPDSSPLHF. In DNA form, the CDR3 reads TGTGCCAGCTCACCCGACAGTTCACCCCTCCACTTT. The complete variable domain, with remaining parts taken from reference TRBV18 and TRBJ1-6, reads NAGVMQNPRHLVRRRGQEARLRCSPMKGHSHVYWYRQLPEEGLKFMVYLQKENIIDESGMPKERFSAEFPKEGPSILRIQQVVRGDSAAYFCASSPDSSPLHFGNGTRLTVT.

The chain links TRBV5-1 to TRBJ1-5; 7 bases map to TRBD1. The CDR3 has 13 residues. Germline V lookup: CDR1 SGHRS, CDR2 YFSETQ. V lost 4 bases, J lost 5 bases, and 3 bases stayed unmatched. CDR3 in amino acids: CASSITGDQPQHF. DNA of the CDR3: TGCGCCAGCAGCATAACAGGGGATCAGCCCCAGCATTTT. Full variable domain (outside the CDR3, taken from reference TRBV5-1 and TRBJ1-5): KAGVTQTPRYLIKTRGQQVTLSCSPISGHRSVSWYQQTPGQGLQFLFEYFSETQRNKGNFPGRFSGRQFSNSRSEMNVSTLELGDSALYLCASSITGDQPQHFGDGTRLSIL.

This clone was picked up a small number of times. The chain uses TRBV2 and TRBJ1-1; the D is unclear. The V gene's germline CDR1 is SNHLY and CDR2 FYNNEI. This CDR3 contains 14 residues. V was pared by 3 bases and J by 4 bases, with 12 bases between. Here the CDR3 DNA reads TGTGCCAGCAGTGATTCCAGTTGGAGCACTGAAGCTTTCTTT. This codes for CASSDSSWSTEAFF.

This clone appeared a few times. V is TRBV7-2 and J is TRBJ2-1; 7 nucleotides match TRBD1. This CDR3 comprises 14 residues. The germline V gene encodes CDR1 SGHTA and CDR2 FQGNSA. Losses at the gene ends were 6 bases for V and 8 bases for J; bases not matched to a gene: 10. The CDR3 nucleotides are TGTGCCAGCAGTTTACAGGGGCCGGGGTATGAGCAGTTCTTC. This codes for CASSLQGPGYEQFF. Together with reference TRBV7-2 and TRBJ2-1, the CDR3 gives the full variable domain: GAGVSQSPSNKVTEKGKDVELRCDPISGHTALYWYRQSLGQGLEFLIYFQGNSAPDKSGLPSDRFSAERTGGSVSTLTIQRTQQEDSAVYLCASSLQGPGYEQFFGPGTRLTVL.

Concerning this clone: This same CDR3 is encoded by further DNA sequences in the sample. This chain uses TRBV20-1 with TRBJ2-7; tentative D call: TRBD2 (6 bases). CDR1 is DFQATT and CDR2 is SNEGSKA in the germline V gene (reference sequence). Deletions cut 5 bases from V and 7 bases from J, with 12 bases between. The CDR3 has 11 amino acids. CDR3 residues: CSAPTRGEQYF. The CDR3 DNA reads as TGCAGTGCTCCGACCCGGGGGGAGCAGTACTTC.

The rearrangement uses TRBV7-9 and TRBJ1-2, with TRBD1 as a possible D gene (6 bases). The V gene lost 2 bases and the J gene lost 2 bases, with 12 bases spanning the gap. Germline V gene lookup returns CDR1 SEHNR and CDR2 FQNEAQ (reference sequence). CDR3 length equals 15 residues. The CDR3 sequence is CASSLRAGDNYGYTF. The CDR3 DNA is TGTGCCAGCAGCTTACGAGCAGGGGACAACTATGGCTACACCTTC.

This clone was counted between two and nine times. The chain carries TRBV7-9 and TRBJ2-3; the D gene is possibly TRBD1 (5 bases). Trimming took off 2 bases at V and 0 bases at J, with 9 bases between the two ends. Germline V gives CDR1 SEHNR, CDR2 FQNEAQ (reference sequence). The CDR3 has 15 residues. The CDR3 DNA reads TGTGCCAGCAGCTTACGACAGTCTAGCACAGATACGCAGTATTTT. Translated: CASSLRQSSTDTQYF.

The chain employs TRBV19 and TRBJ2-3; D is perhaps TRBD1 or TRBD2 (5 bases each). The length of the CDR3 is 14 residues. With 8 bases removed from V and 5 bases from J, the gap between germline ends came to 17 bases. Germline CDR1 reads LNHDA; CDR2 reads SQIVND (reference sequence). The CDR3 DNA reads as TGTGCCAGTTCTCATGGGGGTCAGAGAGATACGCAGTATTTT. Translating gives CASSHGGQRDTQYF.

This chain links TRBV6-5 with TRBJ1-3; 7 bases fit TRBD1. The ends lost 10 bases at V and 4 bases at J; junction bases unmatched: 13. The CDR3 length is 15 residues. Looked up from germline, CDR1 is MNHEY and CDR2 is SVGAGI. The CDR3 reads CATAPPTGIGNTIYF. Here the CDR3 DNA reads TGTGCCACCGCGCCACCGACAGGGATAGGAAACACCATATATTTT.

A note on this clone: This same CDR3 is encoded by further DNA sequences in the sample. J is TRBJ2-7 and V is TRBV5-1, with 11 positions matching TRBD2. The CDR3 is 16 amino acids. Germline CDR1 reads SGHRS; CDR2 reads YFSETQ. V gave up 0 bases and J gave up 0 bases; unmatched junction bases: 2. The CDR3 DNA reads TGCGCCAGCAGCTTGGGACTAGCGGGGCTCTCCTACGAGCAGTACTTC. Translating it yields CASSLGLAGLSYEQYF.

This chain uses TRBV9 with TRBJ1-1, with a possible D match to TRBD1 (5 bases). V was trimmed by 0 bases and J by 4 bases, leaving 16 bases between them. Germline-derived CDR1 and CDR2 are SGDLS and YYNGEE. The CDR3 spans 16 residues. As DNA, the CDR3 is TGTGCCAGCAGCGTAGGTGCAGGTGTCGGGGGCACTGAAGCTTTCTTT. Protein: CASSVGAGVGGTEAFF.

CDR3 nucleotide sequence: TGTGCCAGCAGGGAGGCGGAGAGGCCGCAGTATTTT. Its protein product is CASREAERPQYF. The J gene is TRBJ2-3, the V gene TRBV28; D may be TRBD2 (5 bases). The germline V and J ends were trimmed by 6 bases and 10 bases, with 14 bases remaining between them. This CDR3 contains 12 residues. Germline values: CDR1 MDHEN, CDR2 SYDVKM.

This clone was observed a few times. The sample contains more than one DNA sequence encoding this CDR3. The chain joins TRBV7-2 to TRBJ1-2, with 8 bases identical to TRBD1. CDR1 SGHTA and CDR2 FQGNSA come from the germline V gene. The trim removed 5 bases at V and 4 bases at J, leaving 3 bases unmatched. This CDR3 region has 13 residues. The CDR3 DNA reads as TGTGCCAGCAGCCTCGGACAGGGCTATGGCTACACCTTC. Amino acid sequence: CASSLGQGYGYTF.

Notes on this clone: Other DNA variants within this sample encode the same CDR3. The chain recombines TRBV6-5 with TRBJ2-3, with a possible D match to TRBD1 (5 bases). Trimming pared 6 bases from V and 1 base from J, leaving 5 bases between. The CDR3 consists of 12 residues. From germline, CDR1 is MNHEY and CDR2 SVGAGI. The CDR3 nucleotides are TGTGCCAGCAGAGGGGGCACAGATACGCAGTATTTT. It encodes CASRGGTDTQYF.

This chain uses TRBV9 with TRBJ2-2; D might be TRBD1 (6 bases). Per the germline V gene, CDR1 is SGDLS and CDR2 is YYNGEE. CDR3 length: 13 residues. V was shortened by 5 bases and J by 5 bases, with 10 bases between the two germline ends. CDR3 nucleotide sequence: TGTGCCAGCAGGAAGGGGGTGACCGGGGAGCTGTTTTTT. This translates into CASRKGVTGELFF.

This clone was counted between two and nine times. The chain links TRBV2 to TRBJ2-1; D is unclear. CDR1 is SNHLY and CDR2 is FYNNEI in the germline V gene. V dropped 6 bases and J dropped 11 bases, with 14 bases sitting between them. This CDR3 comprises 12 residues. For the CDR3, the DNA is TGTGCCAGCAGCGCTTCGACCCGCCAGCAGTTCTTC. Protein product: CASSASTRQQFF.

V and J are TRBV2 and TRBJ2-7; TRBD2 aligns across 7 bases. V shed 2 bases and J 2 bases; nucleotides not matched to a gene: 9. Germline V CDR1 and CDR2: SNHLY, FYNNEI. The CDR3 length is 16 residues. In DNA, the CDR3 is TGTGCCAGCAGTGAAAGAGGTAGCGGGTCCCCCTACGAGCAGTACTTC. Translated, it gives CASSERGSGSPYEQYF.

The chain carries TRBV5-1 and TRBJ2-4, with D tentatively TRBD2 (6 bases). Germline V gives CDR1 SGHRS, CDR2 YFSETQ. CDR3 size: 12 residues. Trimming took off 2 bases at V and 8 bases at J, with 8 bases between the two ends. The chain's CDR3 is CASSLGEDIQYF. Written as DNA, the CDR3 is TGCGCCAGCAGCTTAGGGGAGGACATTCAGTACTTC.

A few counts support this clone. The chain employs TRBV6-1 and TRBJ1-2; TRBD1 is a possible D gene (6 bases). V was cut by 5 bases and J by 4 bases, with 17 bases left in between. This CDR3 region has 15 residues. Per the germline V gene, CDR1 is MNHNS and CDR2 is SASEGT. The CDR3 DNA sequence: TGTGCCAGCAGTTCCGACAGGAGCTCTTCCTATGGCTACACCTTC. Its protein product is CASSSDRSSSYGYTF.

The chain joins TRBV19 to TRBJ1-2; D remains ambiguous. The V gene's germline CDR1 is LNHDA and CDR2 SQIVND (reference sequence). Between the trimmed V and J ends, which lost 5 bases and 6 bases, there was a span of 19 bases. This CDR3 has 15 amino acids. CDR3 loop: CASSPRLSRVDGYTF. For the CDR3, the DNA is TGTGCCAGTAGTCCCAGACTCTCACGGGTCGATGGCTACACCTTC. The variable domain in full, with the rest retrieved from reference TRBV19 and TRBJ1-2, is DGGITQSPKYLFRKEGQNVTLSCEQNLNHDAMYWYRQDPGQGLRLIYYSQIVNDFQKGDIAEGYSVSREKKESFPLTVTSAQKNPTAFYLCASSPRLSRVDGYTFGSGTRLTVV.

CDR3 bases: TGCGCCAGCAGCTTCGAAGGACAGTCCTATGGCTACACCTTC. Its protein product is CASSFEGQSYGYTF. J is TRBJ1-2 and V is TRBV5-1, with D maybe TRBD1 (6 bases). Germline CDR1 and CDR2: SGHRS and YFSETQ. The CDR3 consists of 14 residues. Trimming took off 2 bases at V and 4 bases at J, with 12 bases between the two ends. Based on the CDR3 plus reference TRBV5-1 and TRBJ1-2, the full variable domain is KAGVTQTPRYLIKTRGQQVTLSCSPISGHRSVSWYQQTPGQGLQFLFEYFSETQRNKGNFPGRFSGRQFSNSRSEMNVSTLELGDSALYLCASSFEGQSYGYTFGSGTRLTVV.